This T cell receptor beta chain stems from a study of blood T cell repertoires in COVID-19. Using immunoSEQ multiplex PCR, the repertoire was profiled, and TCRdb retains in-frame clones only, with some absent. The sample carries about 220,000 clones, around four fifths recorded once. Sequencing was carried out using peripheral blood. The receptor's source is a man aged 25 to 45 with active or convalescent COVID-19.

CDR3 sequence: CASTPRGGGPEETQYF. Here the CDR3 DNA reads TGCGCCAGCACCCCCAGGGGCGGGGGGCCGGAAGAGACCCAGTACTTC. The chain joins TRBV5-1 to TRBJ2-5, with 8 bases aligning to TRBD2. The V and J ends lost 6 bases and 3 bases, in that order; junction bases with no gene match: 13. The CDR3 length is 16 residues. CDR1 is SGHRS, CDR2 YFSETQ, per germline.